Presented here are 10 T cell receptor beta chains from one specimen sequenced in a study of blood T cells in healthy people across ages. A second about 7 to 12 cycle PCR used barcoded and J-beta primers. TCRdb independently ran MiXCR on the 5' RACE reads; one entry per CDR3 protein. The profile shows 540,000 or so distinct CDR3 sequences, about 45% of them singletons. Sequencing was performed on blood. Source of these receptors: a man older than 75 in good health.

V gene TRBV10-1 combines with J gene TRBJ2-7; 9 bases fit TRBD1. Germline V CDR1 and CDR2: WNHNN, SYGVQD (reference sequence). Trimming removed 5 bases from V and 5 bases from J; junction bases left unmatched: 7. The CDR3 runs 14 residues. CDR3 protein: CASSRQGGIDEQYF. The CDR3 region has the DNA TGCGCCAGCAGTAGACAGGGGGGTATCGACGAGCAGTACTTC.

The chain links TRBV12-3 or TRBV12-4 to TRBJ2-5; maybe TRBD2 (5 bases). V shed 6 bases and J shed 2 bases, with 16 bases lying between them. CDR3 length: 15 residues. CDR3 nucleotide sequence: TGTGCCAGCAGGGCCGACGGGAACTGGCAAGAGACCCAGTACTTC. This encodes CASRADGNWQETQYF.

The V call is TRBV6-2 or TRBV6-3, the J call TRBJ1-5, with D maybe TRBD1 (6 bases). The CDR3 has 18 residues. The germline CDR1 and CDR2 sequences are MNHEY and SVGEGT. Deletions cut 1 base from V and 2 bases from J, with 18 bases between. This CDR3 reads CASSYLLGGARRNQPQHF. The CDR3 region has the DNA TGTGCCAGCAGTTACTTGCTTGGGGGGGCGCGGCGCAATCAGCCCCAGCATTTT.

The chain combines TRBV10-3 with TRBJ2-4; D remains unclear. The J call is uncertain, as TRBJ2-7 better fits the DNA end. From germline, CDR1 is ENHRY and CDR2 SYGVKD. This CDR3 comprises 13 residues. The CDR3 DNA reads TGTGCCATCAGTGAGTCTTTCGCGGACGAGCAGTACTTC. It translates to CAISESFADEQYF.

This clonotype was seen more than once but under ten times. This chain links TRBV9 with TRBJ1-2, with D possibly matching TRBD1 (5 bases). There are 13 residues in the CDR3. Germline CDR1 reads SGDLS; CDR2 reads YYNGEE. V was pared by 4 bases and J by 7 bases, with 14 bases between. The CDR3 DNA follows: TGTGCCAGCAGCCTAGGGACGGCAGCTGGCTACACCTTC. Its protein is CASSLGTAAGYTF.

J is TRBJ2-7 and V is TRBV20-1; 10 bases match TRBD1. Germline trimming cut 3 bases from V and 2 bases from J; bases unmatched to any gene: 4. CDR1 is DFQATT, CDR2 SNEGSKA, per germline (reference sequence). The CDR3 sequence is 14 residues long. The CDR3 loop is CSASLGTGAYEQYF. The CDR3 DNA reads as TGCAGTGCTAGCCTCGGGACAGGGGCCTACGAGCAGTACTTC.

The CDR3 nucleotides are TGCGCCAGCAGCTTGGATGGGAGGAAGGATGAGCAGTACTTC. Translation: CASSLDGRKDEQYF. V usage is TRBV5-1 and J usage is TRBJ2-7, with D maybe TRBD2 (6 bases). Germline loops: CDR1 SGHRS, CDR2 YFSETQ. There are 14 residues in the CDR3. With 0 bases removed from V and 7 bases from J, the gap between germline ends came to 14 bases.

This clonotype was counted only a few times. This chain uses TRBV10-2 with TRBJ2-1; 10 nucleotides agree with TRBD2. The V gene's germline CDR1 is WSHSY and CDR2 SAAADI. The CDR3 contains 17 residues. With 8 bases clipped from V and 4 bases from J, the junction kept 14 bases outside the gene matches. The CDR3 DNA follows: TGCGCCAGCGTGAAAAGCGGGAGGGCCCTCGCTTACAATGAGCAGTTCTTC. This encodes CASVKSGRALAYNEQFF.

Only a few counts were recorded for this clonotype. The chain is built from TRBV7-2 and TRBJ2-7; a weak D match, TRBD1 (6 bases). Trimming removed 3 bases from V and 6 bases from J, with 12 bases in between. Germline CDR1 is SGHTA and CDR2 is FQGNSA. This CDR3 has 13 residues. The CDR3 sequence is CASSFSGATEQYF. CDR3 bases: TGTGCCAGCAGCTTCTCAGGGGCCACCGAGCAGTACTTC.

In nucleotides, the CDR3 is TGCAGTGCTAGTATCGGGCGAGTAGTTAACTCCGAGCAGTACTTC. Protein: CSASIGRVVNSEQYF. V gene TRBV20-1 combines with J gene TRBJ2-5; D remains ambiguous. The J call is uncertain, as TRBJ2-7 better fits the DNA end. The length of the CDR3 is 15 residues. Germline lookup yields CDR1 DFQATT and CDR2 SNEGSKA (reference sequence).